This T cell receptor (beta chain) was documented in a study of T cell changes during pregnancy in multiple sclerosis. TCRdb's copy holds only in-frame clones and misses some; the assay was immunoSEQ multiplex PCR. The sample records about 55,000 clones, around 90% being singletons. The CDR3 runs 16 residues. Deletions cut 4 bases from V and 2 bases from J, with 15 bases between. Germline loops: CDR1 MNHNS, CDR2 SASEGT. Sequencing was performed on CD4+ T cells from peripheral blood mononuclear cells, taken in the first trimester of pregnancy. This rearrangement joins TRBV6-1 to TRBJ2-1; no clear D. The source of this sequence is a female donor with multiple sclerosis, enrolled in a pregnancy study. The CDR3 nucleotides read TGTGCCAGCAGTGCAGTGGCCCCAACTACCTACAATGAGCAGTTCTTC. This gives the protein CASSAVAPTTYNEQFF.